The 3 T cell receptor beta chains reported below all come from one sample, sequenced in a study of shared clonotypes between healthy human individuals. Positive CCR7 selection of CD45RO-negative cells yielded the naive CD8 cells, and terminally differentiated effector memory CD45RA+ cells were excluded. Method: immunoSEQ multiplex PCR; TCRdb's copy keeps in-frame clones and lacks some. The table shows approximately 720,000 clones, with roughly nine tenths occurring only once. The sample was naive CD8+ T cells sorted from blood. The source of these receptors is a man aged 25 to 40 in good health.

The rearrangement uses TRBV6-5 and TRBJ2-1, with 11 bases lining up with TRBD2. The CDR3 spans 15 residues. Germline CDR1 is MNHEY and CDR2 is SVGAGI. V shed 2 bases, J shed 7 bases, and the junction held 4 bases outside the gene matches. The CDR3 spells CASSYVSSGRNEQFF. The CDR3 DNA sequence: TGTGCCAGCAGTTACGTATCTAGCGGGAGGAATGAGCAGTTCTTC.

V gene TRBV9 combines with J gene TRBJ2-1; maybe TRBD2 (6 bases). Per the germline V gene, CDR1 is SGDLS and CDR2 is YYNGEE. This CDR3 contains 17 residues. V shed 0 bases and J shed 0 bases, with 13 bases lying between them. In DNA, the CDR3 is TGTGCCAGCAGCGTAGAGGGGAGGCTAAGCTCCTACAATGAGCAGTTCTTC. The encoded protein is CASSVEGRLSSYNEQFF.

J is TRBJ2-7 and V is TRBV13; weak D call: TRBD1 (6 bases). The CDR3 length is 14 residues. Germline loops: CDR1 PRHDT, CDR2 FYEKMQ (reference sequence). The V and J ends lost 5 bases and 3 bases respectively, with 14 bases between them. CDR3 sequence reads: CASSNRVRDYEQYF. CDR3 DNA: TGTGCCAGCAGCAACAGGGTCAGGGACTACGAGCAGTACTTC.